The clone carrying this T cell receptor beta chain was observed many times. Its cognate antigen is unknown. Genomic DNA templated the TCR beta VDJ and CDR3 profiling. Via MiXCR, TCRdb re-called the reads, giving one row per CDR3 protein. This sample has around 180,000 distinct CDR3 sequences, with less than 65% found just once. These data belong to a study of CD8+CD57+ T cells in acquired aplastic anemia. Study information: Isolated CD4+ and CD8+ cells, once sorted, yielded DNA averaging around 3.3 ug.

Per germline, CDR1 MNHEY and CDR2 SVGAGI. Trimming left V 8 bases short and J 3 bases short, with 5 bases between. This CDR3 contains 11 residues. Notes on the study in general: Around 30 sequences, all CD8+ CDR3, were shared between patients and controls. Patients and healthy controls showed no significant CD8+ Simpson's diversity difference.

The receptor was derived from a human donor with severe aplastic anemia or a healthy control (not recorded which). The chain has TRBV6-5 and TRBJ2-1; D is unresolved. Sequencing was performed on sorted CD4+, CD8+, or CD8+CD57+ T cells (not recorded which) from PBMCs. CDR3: CASGFYNEQFF. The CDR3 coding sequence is TGTGCCAGCGGGTTCTACAATGAGCAGTTCTTC.